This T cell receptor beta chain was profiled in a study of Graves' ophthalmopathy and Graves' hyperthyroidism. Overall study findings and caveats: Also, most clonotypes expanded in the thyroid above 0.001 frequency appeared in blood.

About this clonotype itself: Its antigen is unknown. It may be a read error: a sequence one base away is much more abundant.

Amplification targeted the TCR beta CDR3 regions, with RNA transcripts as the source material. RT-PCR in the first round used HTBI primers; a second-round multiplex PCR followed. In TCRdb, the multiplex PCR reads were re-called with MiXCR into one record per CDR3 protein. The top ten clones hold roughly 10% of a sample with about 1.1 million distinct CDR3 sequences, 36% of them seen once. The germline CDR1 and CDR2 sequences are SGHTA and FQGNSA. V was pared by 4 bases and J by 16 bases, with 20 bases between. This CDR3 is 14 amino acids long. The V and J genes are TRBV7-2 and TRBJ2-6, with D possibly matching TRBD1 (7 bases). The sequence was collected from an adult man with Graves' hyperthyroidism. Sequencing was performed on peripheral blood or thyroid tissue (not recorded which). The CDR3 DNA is TGTGCCAGCAGCTCAAAAGGTGGTGCGGGACAGCTGACTTTC. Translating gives CASSSKGGAGQLTF. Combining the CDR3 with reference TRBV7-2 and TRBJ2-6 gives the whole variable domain GAGVSQSPSNKVTEKGKDVELRCDPISGHTALYWYRQSLGQGLEFLIYFQGNSAPDKSGLPSDRFSAERTGGSVSTLTIQRTQQEDSAVYLCASSSKGGAGQLTFGAGSRLTVL.